This T cell receptor beta chain was observed in a study of T cells after yellow fever vaccination. Study-wide results and limits: Contaminating bulk clonotypes could be abundant in FACS-sorted repertoires. Reappearing after the booster were most of the clones from primary vaccination (around 96% CD4, around 90% CD8).

This clonotype came up many times. No antigen is known for it. The CDR3 runs to 15 residues. Trimming shortened V by 4 bases and J by 1 base, and 15 bases separated the two germline ends. Germline values: CDR1 SQVTM, CDR2 ANQGSEA. They built TCR cDNA with 5'RACE template switching, a step that put in a universal primer site and UMIs. Using its own MiXCR run on the 5' RACE reads, TCRdb lists one record per CDR3 protein. This repertoire shows about 330,000 distinct CDR3 sequences, 4.1% found once; its top ten account for 20% to 25%. The TCR sequence derives from a man aged 18 to 29 who received the YFV17D yellow fever vaccine. The V and J genes are TRBV29-1 and TRBJ2-3; D remains ambiguous. Sequenced material: PBMCs, taken 5 days after the yellow fever booster vaccination. The CDR3 region has the DNA TGCAGCGTTGTCACGGAGCGAGGTGGCACAGATACGCAGTATTTT. The encoded protein is CSVVTERGGTDTQYF.